This T cell receptor (beta chain) is drawn from a study of early T cells in non-severe SARS-CoV-2 infection. TCRdb reprocessed the 5' RACE reads with MiXCR, giving one entry per CDR3 protein. The table has under 90,000 distinct CDR3 sequences, about 15% seen once. The CDR3 runs to 13 residues. The germline V gene has CDR1 DFQATT and CDR2 SNEGSKA (reference sequence). Sequenced: whole blood. The sequence was collected from an adult who was a healthcare worker with PCR-confirmed SARS-CoV-2 infection or an uninfected control (not recorded which). J is TRBJ1-1 and V is TRBV20-1; 8 nucleotides line up with TRBD1. For the CDR3, the DNA is TGCAGCGGGAAGGGACAGGTAAACACTGAAGCTTTCTTT. Protein sequence: CSGKGQVNTEAFF.